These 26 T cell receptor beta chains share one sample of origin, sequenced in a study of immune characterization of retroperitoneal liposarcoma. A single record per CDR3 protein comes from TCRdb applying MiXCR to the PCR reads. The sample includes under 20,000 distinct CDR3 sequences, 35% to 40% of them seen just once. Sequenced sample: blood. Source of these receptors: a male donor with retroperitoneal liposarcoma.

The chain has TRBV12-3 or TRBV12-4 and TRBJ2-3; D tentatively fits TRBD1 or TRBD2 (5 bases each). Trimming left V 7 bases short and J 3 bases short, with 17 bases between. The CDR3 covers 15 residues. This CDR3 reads CASINGAGRTDTQYF. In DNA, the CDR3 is TGTGCCAGCATCAACGGGGCAGGGCGAACAGATACGCAGTATTTT.

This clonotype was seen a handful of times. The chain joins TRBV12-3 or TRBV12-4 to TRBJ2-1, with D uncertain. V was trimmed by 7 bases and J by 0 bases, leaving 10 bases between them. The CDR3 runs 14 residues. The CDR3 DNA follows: TGTGCCAGCACCACTGGTTCCTCCTACAATGAGCAGTTCTTC. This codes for CASTTGSSYNEQFF.

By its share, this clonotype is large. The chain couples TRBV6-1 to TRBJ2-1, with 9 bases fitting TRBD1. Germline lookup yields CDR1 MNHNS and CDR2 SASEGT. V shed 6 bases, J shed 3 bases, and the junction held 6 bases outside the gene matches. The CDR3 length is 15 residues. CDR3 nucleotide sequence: TGTGCCAGCAGCCCGGGACAGGGAGTCTACAATGAGCAGTTCTTC. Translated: CASSPGQGVYNEQFF.

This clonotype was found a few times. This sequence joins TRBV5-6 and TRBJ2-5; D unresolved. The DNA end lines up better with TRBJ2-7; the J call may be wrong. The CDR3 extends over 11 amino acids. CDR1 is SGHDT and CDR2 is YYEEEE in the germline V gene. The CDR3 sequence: CASSLGPEQYF. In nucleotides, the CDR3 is TGTGCCAGCAGCTTGGGCCCCGAGCAGTACTTC.

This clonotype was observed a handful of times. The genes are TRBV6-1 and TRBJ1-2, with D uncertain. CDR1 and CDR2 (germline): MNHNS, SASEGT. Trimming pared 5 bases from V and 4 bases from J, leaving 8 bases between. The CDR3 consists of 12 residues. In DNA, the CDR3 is TGTGCCAGCAGTCAACTTTCCTATGGCTACACCTTC. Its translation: CASSQLSYGYTF.

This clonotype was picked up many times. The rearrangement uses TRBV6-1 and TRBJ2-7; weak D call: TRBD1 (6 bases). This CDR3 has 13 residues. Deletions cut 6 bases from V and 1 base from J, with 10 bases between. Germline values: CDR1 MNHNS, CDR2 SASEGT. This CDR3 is CASSRDTSYEQYF. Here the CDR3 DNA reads TGTGCCAGCAGCCGGGACACTTCCTACGAGCAGTACTTC.

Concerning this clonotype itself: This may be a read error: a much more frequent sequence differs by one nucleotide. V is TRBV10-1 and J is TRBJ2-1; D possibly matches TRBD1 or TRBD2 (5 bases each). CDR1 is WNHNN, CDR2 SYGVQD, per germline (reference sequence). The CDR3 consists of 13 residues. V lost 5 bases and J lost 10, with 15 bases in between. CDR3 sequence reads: CASSKTIRGEQFF. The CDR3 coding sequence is TGCGCCAGCAGTAAGACAATTCGGGGCGAGCAGTTCTTC.

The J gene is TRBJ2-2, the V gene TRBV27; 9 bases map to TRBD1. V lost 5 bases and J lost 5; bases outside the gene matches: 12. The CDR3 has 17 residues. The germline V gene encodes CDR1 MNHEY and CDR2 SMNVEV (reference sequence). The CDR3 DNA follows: TGTGCCAGCAGTGCGGGACAGGGAGGTTCCCTGACCGGGGAGCTGTTTTTT. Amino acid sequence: CASSAGQGGSLTGELFF.

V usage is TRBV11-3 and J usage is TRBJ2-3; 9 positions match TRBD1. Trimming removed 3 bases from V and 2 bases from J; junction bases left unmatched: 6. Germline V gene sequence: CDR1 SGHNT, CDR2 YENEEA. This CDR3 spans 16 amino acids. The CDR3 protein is CASSFRTGADTDTQYF. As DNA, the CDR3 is TGTGCCAGCAGCTTTCGGACAGGGGCAGACACAGATACGCAGTATTTT.

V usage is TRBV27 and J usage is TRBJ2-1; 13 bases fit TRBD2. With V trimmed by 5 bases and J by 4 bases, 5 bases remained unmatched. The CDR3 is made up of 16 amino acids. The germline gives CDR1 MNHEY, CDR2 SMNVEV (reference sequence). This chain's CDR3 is CASSPGTSGIYNEQFF. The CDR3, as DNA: TGTGCCAGCAGTCCAGGGACTAGCGGGATATACAATGAGCAGTTCTTC.

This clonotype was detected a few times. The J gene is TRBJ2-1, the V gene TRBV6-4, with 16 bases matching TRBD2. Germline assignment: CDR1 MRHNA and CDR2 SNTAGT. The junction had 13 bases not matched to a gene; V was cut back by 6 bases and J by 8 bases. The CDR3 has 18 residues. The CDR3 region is CASSAGTSGRDRRHEQFF. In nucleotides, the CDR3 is TGTGCCAGCAGCGCCGGGACTAGCGGGAGGGATCGTCGGCATGAGCAGTTCTTC.

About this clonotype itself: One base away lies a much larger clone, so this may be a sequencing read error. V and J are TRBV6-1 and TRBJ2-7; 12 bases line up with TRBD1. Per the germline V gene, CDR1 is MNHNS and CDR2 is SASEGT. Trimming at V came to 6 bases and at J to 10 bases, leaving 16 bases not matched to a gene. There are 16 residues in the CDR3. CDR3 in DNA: TGTGCCAGCAGCGCCCGGGACAGGGGGCTAAGGGAGCCCCAGTACTTC. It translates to CASSARDRGLREPQYF.

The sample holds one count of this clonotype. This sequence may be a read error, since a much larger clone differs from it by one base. In DNA form, the CDR3 reads TGTGCCAGCAGTGAACCCGCACGGGCGGCCTACAATGAGCAGTACTTC. Translating gives CASSEPARAAYNEQYF. This sequence joins TRBV6-1 and TRBJ2-3; D call uncertain. The DNA matches TRBJ2-7 better at its end, which makes the J call doubtful. CDR3 length: 16 amino acids. Germline V gene lookup returns CDR1 MNHNS and CDR2 SASEGT.

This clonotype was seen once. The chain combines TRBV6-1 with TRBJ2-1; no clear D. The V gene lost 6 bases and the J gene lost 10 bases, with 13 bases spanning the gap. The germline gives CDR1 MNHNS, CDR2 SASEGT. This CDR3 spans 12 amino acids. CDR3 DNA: TGTGCCAGCAGCCTCAACTCCTACGAGCAGTTCTTC. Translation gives CASSLNSYEQFF.

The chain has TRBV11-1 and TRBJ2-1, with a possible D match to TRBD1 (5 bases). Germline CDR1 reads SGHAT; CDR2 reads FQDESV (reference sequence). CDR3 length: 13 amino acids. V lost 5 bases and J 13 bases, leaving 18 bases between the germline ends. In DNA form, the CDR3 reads TGTGCCAGCAGCCCGGACACTTTAGAGACCCAGTTCTTC. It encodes CASSPDTLETQFF.

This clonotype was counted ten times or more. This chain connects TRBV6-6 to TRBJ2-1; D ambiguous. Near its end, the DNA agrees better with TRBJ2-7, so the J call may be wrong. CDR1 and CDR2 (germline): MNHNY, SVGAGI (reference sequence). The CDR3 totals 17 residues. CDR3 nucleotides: TGTGCCAGCAGTTACTCGACACAGACTCAAATCCTGGCCGAGCAGTACTTC. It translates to CASSYSTQTQILAEQYF.

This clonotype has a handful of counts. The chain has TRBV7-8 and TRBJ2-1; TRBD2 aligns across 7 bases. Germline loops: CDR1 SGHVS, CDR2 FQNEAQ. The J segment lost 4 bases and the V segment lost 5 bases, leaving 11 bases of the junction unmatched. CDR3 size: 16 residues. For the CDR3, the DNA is TGTGCCAGCAGCCACCGCGCGAGCGGGATATACAATGAGCAGTTCTTC. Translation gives CASSHRASGIYNEQFF.

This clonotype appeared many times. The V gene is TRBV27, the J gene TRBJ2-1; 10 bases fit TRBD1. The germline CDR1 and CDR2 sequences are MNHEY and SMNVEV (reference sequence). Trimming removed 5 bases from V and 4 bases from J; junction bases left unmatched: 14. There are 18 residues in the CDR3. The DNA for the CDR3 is TGTGCCAGCAGTCCCACGGCCTCCGGGACAGGGGTATACAATGAGCAGTTCTTC. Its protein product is CASSPTASGTGVYNEQFF.

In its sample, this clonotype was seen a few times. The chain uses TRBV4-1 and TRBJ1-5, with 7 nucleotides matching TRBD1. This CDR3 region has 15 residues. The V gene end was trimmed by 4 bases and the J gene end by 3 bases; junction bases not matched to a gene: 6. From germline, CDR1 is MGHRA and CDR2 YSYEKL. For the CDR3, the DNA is TGCGCCAGCAGCCGCAGTGGGACAGCCAATCAGCCCCAGCATTTT. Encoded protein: CASSRSGTANQPQHF.

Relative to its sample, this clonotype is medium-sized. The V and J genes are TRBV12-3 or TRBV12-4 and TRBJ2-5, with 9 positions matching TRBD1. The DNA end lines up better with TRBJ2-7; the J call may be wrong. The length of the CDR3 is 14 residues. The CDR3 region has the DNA TGTGCCAGCACCTTGACAGGGGGGTTGAGCGAGCAGTACTTC. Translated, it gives CASTLTGGLSEQYF.

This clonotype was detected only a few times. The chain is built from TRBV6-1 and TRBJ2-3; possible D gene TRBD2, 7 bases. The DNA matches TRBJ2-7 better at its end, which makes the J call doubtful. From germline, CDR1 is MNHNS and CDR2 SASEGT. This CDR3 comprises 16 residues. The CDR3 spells CASSGPGRGGNNEQYF. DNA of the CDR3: TGTGCCAGCAGTGGACCAGGGAGGGGGGGAAACAATGAGCAGTACTTC.

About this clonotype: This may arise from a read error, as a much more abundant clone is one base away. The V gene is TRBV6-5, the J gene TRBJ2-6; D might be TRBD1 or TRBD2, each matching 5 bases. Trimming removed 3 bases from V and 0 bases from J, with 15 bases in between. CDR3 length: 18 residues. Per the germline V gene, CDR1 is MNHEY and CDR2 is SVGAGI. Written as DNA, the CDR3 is TGTGCCAGCAGTTATGGGGGTCCCCCCGGCTCTGGGGCCAACGTCCTGACTTTC. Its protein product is CASSYGGPPGSGANVLTF.

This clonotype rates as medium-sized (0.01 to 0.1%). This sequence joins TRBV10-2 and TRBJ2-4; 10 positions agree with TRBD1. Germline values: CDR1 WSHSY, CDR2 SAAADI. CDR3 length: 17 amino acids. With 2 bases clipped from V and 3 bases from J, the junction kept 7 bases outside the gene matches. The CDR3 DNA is TGCGCCAGCAGTGAGGCCACGACAGGGGGCGGCAAAAACATTCAGTACTTC. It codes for CASSEATTGGGKNIQYF.

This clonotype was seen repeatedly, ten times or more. The CDR3 loop reads CASGGTGRENTGELFF. DNA for the CDR3: TGTGCCAGCGGAGGGACAGGGAGAGAGAACACCGGGGAGCTGTTTTTT. V is TRBV6-1 and J is TRBJ2-2; TRBD1 matches at 9 bases. Germline assignment: CDR1 MNHNS and CDR2 SASEGT. The CDR3 length is 16 residues. After removal of 8 bases from V and 1 base from J, the junction contained 8 bases not matched to a gene.

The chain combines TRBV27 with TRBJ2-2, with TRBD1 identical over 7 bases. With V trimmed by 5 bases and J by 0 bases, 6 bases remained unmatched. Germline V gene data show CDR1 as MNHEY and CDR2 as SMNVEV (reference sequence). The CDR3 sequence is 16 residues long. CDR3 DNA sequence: TGTGCCAGCAGTCTACAGGGGAGCGCGAACACCGGGGAGCTGTTTTTT. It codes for CASSLQGSANTGELFF.

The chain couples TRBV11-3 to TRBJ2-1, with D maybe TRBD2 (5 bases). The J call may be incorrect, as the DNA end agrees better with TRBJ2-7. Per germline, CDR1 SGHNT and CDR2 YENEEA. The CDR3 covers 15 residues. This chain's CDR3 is CASSLSRGLSYEQYF. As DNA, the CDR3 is TGTGCCAGCAGCTTATCTCGAGGGCTTTCCTACGAGCAGTACTTC.